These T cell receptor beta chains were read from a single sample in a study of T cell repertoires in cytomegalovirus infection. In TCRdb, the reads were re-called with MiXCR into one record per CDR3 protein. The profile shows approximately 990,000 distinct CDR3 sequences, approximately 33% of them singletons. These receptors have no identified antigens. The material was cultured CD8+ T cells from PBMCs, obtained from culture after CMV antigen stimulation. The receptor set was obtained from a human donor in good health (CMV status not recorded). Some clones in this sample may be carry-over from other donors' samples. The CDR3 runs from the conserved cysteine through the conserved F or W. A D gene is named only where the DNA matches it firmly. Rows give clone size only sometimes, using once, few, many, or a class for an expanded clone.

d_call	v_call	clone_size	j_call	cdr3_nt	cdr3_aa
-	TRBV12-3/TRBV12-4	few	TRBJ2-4	TGTGCCAGCAGTCGGGACGGAAACATTCAGTACTTC	CASSRDGNIQYF
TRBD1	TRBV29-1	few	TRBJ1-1	TGCAGCGCGACGGACAGGGTCCGGACTGAAGCTTTCTTT	CSATDRVRTEAFF
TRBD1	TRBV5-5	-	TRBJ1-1	TGTGCCAGCAGCTGGCCGGCAGGGGGCTTGGACACTGAAGCTTTCTTT	CASSWPAGGLDTEAFF
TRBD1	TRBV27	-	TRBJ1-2	TGTGCCAGCAGTTTGATCGGACAGGGACAGAACTATGGCTACACCTTC	CASSLIGQGQNYGYTF
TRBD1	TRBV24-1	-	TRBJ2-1	TGTGCCACCAGCGACAGGGGGCGCGGGAATGAGCAGTTCTTC	CATSDRGRGNEQFF
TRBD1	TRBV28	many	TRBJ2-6	TGTGCCAGCAGTTCCCGCCTGCGGACAGGGGATAGTACTGGGGCCAACGTCCTGACTTTC	CASSSRLRTGDSTGANVLTF
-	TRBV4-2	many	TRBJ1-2	TGTGCCAGCAGCCCTAATTCGGATGGCTACACCTTC	CASSPNSDGYTF
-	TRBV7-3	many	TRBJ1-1	TGTGCCAGCAGCTTAACCGGGGTCGGGTTCGGCACTGAAGCTTTCTTT	CASSLTGVGFGTEAFF
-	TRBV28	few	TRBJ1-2	TGTGCCAGCAGTCTCCCCCGACGGGGCGATGGCTACACCTTC	CASSLPRRGDGYTF
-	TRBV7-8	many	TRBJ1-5	TGTGCCAGCATCCCAGGTTATAGCAATCAGCCCCAGCATTTT	CASIPGYSNQPQHF